The T cell receptor (beta chain) described here comes from a study of early T cells in non-severe SARS-CoV-2 infection. The V and J ends lost 6 bases and 5 bases respectively, with 11 bases between them. Per the germline V gene, CDR1 is DFQATT and CDR2 is SNEGSKA (reference sequence). The CDR3 is made up of 12 amino acids. Researchers tagged individual cDNA molecules with unique molecular identifiers. TCRdb re-derived calls from the 5' RACE reads in MiXCR, one entry per CDR3 protein. The sample includes 75,000 to 95,000 distinct CDR3 sequences, roughly 15% of them seen just once. The sample in question was whole blood, obtained at baseline. This rearrangement joins TRBV20-1 to TRBJ2-1, with a tentative D call TRBD2 (6 bases). The sequence derives from an adult who was a healthcare worker with PCR-confirmed SARS-CoV-2 infection or an uninfected control (not recorded which). CDR3 protein: CSASGTHNEQFF. The CDR3 DNA follows: TGCAGTGCGTCCGGGACTCACAATGAGCAGTTCTTC.